This T cell receptor beta chain emerged from a study of T cells after yellow fever vaccination. General study findings and limits: Across the CD4 and CD8 compartments, a small share of clonotypes was present in both.

TCRdb redid the calling of the 5' RACE reads with MiXCR, one entry per CDR3 protein. The sample lists 150,000 to 200,000 distinct CDR3 sequences, 9.5% to 11% occurring once. This clonotype was counted ten times or more. What it recognizes is unknown. Trimming left V 4 bases short and J 3 bases short, with 10 bases between. This CDR3 has 14 amino acids. The V gene's germline CDR1 is MNHEY and CDR2 SVGEGT. The chain links TRBV6-2 or TRBV6-3 to TRBJ2-1, with a possible D match to TRBD1 (6 bases). Here the sequenced sample was CD8+ T cells sorted from PBMCs, taken 15 days after the yellow fever booster vaccination. This clonotype originated in a man younger than 30 who received the YFV17D yellow fever vaccine. The CDR3 reads CASSFTGRYNEQFF. CDR3 coding DNA: TGTGCCAGCAGTTTTACAGGGCGCTACAATGAGCAGTTCTTC.